This T cell receptor beta chain is from a study of blood T cell repertoires in COVID-19 (TCRdb year 2020). Some background on the complete study: The collaborator samples originated in the United States, Italy and Spain and spanned the acute and convalescent phases of COVID-19. The prospective study material was composed of cDNA or gDNA derived from T cells, B-cell-depleted T cells, or PBMCs. Deeply sampled blood TCRbeta repertoires from subjects exposed to, actively infected with, or recovered from COVID-19 were included in the dataset. The repertoires were made available in a free public database intended to serve as a resource for research on the immune response to SARS-CoV-2. Samples were obtained from the ongoing ImmuneRACE study (first 160 participants) and from over 1,000 subjects provided by 6 global collaborators. The sample metadata nearly always contained a de-identified subject ID, COVID-19 status, age in years and sex. Where available, HLA class I and class II types were taken from metadata supplied by the sample provider and were not determined by assay-based typing. Points the paper makes about the study in general: Clinical and demographic metadata were provided uncurated, with the amount varying by source and participant.

A distance of 15 bases separates the germline ends of V and J, which lose 6 bases and 3 bases respectively. The germline V gene (reference sequence) provides CDR1 LNHDA and CDR2 SQIVND. Including the terminal cysteine and phenylalanine, the CDR3 comprises 15 residues. The read is trimmed to its CDR3 DNA, 45 bases read in frame from base 1. This clone was detected once. No antigen is known for it. The input lacks base qualities; no much larger clone sits a single base away. The immunoSEQ Assay, a bias-controlled multiplex PCR, was used to amplify TCRbeta CDR3 regions from genomic DNA. The paper's data handling went like this. Within the assay, amplification of reference gene primers was used to estimate how many nucleated cells each sample contained. Sequence reads were collapsed and filtered to measure the absolute abundance of every unique TCRbeta CDR3 rearrangement. For each sample, productive Simpson clonality was calculated by taking the square root of Simpson's diversity index across productive rearrangements. TCRdb holds this immuneACCESS table with in-frame rearrangements only. Some clones are missing; in checked studies, unresolved V genes explain under half, and the rest has no known cause. The V and J calls and clone size are taken from that table; D and trimming were inferred from the DNA. The table for this sample lists 100,000 to 130,000 clones; just over 70% of them were counted only once. The ten top clones hold 1.8% of the sample.

The collaborating institutions used their own protocols to collect whole blood in K2EDTA tubes. For TCRbeta analysis, collaborators shipped samples in one of three forms: frozen whole blood, isolated PBMCs, or DNA extracted from either of those sample types. The V gene is TRBV19 and the J gene is TRBJ1-5, and perhaps TRBD1 as D gene, on 5 matching bases. Input material: peripheral blood. This TCR derives from a woman in her thirties or forties with acute or convalescent COVID-19. This receptor has the CDR3 CASRRGTLDNQPQHF. The base sequence is TGTGCCAGTAGGCGGGGGACCCTTGACAATCAGCCCCAGCATTTT.